This T cell receptor beta chain was sequenced for a study of cytomegalovirus exposure and HLA in healthy donors. Study-wide findings and caveats: Rarity marked most TCR sequences, yet some public TCRs occurred in many donors. Overall, approximately 150 TCR beta chains were annotated as cytomegalovirus-associated. Subsequent analysis showed first-cohort TCR clusters tending to co-occur in some 120 validation repertoires.

Comments on this clone: Its antigen remains unidentified. The sample holds other DNA sequences that translate to the same CDR3.

This CDR3 region has 15 residues. After removal of 0 bases from V and 2 bases from J, the junction contained 1 base not matched to a gene. Germline CDR1 is SGDLS and CDR2 is YYNGEE. The validation cohort, a group of around 120 subjects, included the donors and was separate from the roughly 700-subject first cohort. Sequenced by immunoSEQ multiplex PCR; TCRdb stores in-frame clones only, minus some. Of approximately 140,000 clones in the sample, 86% were seen once. The genes are TRBV9 and TRBJ2-7, with 11 nucleotides matching TRBD1. The TCR sequence derives from a man aged 18-30 years in good health and CMV-seronegative. Sequencing used PBMCs. The CDR3 sequence: CASSVGGQGAYEQYF. The CDR3 region has the DNA TGTGCCAGCAGCGTAGGGGGACAGGGGGCCTACGAGCAGTACTTC.